This T cell receptor beta chain was captured in a study of OX40 agonist ivuxolimab in advanced cancers. Turning to this clone: What it recognizes is unknown.

V lost 5 bases, J lost 4 bases, and 7 bases lay in between. The germline gives CDR1 SEHNR, CDR2 FQNEAQ (reference sequence). The CDR3 loop spans 12 amino acids. Findings and caveats of the study: Among T cells, CD8+ cells averaged more expanded clones than CD4+ cells.

Assay: immunoSEQ multiplex PCR; the TCRdb copy retains only in-frame clones and omits some. This repertoire shows fewer than 15,000 clones, nearly 80% found once; its top ten account for about 32%. The receptor's source is an adult with an advanced solid tumor such as melanoma, head and neck, liver or kidney cancer. The source material was CD4+ or CD8+ T cells sorted from blood, sampled in a trial of the OX40 agonist ivuxolimab. The V gene is TRBV7-9, the J gene TRBJ2-3, with D hard to call. The DNA of the CDR3 is TGTGCCAGCAGCCGACCGGCAGATACGCAGTATTTT. Encoded protein: CASSRPADTQYF.